A selection of T cell receptor beta chains follows, all from one sample in a study of T-cell reconstitution after alpha-beta-depleted transplantation in children. TCRdb reprocessed the PCR reads via MiXCR and lists one record per CDR3 protein. This table has about 600,000 distinct CDR3 sequences, over 10% appearing once. Here the sequenced sample was PBMCs, mostly from graft donor cells, taken 360 days after TCRalphabeta/CD19-depleted stem cell transplant. These receptors were taken from a male patient aged 5 to 17 who had a stem cell transplant for acute myeloid leukemia, so the T cells may come from the graft donor. Both conserved end residues are part of each CDR3. The order of the fields is J gene, clone size, V gene, D gene, CDR3 protein, CDR3 DNA. The D gene is left open where the match is weak. Expanded clones get a size class; other rows say once, few or many, or leave the size out.

>TRBJ1-1|few|TRBV19|-
CASSMGGSQYTEAFF
TGTGCCAGTAGTATGGGGGGATCTCAGTACACTGAAGCTTTCTTT
>TRBJ1-5|-|TRBV27|-
CASSFSFRNQPQHF
TGTGCCAGCAGTTTCTCTTTCAGGAATCAGCCCCAGCATTTT
>TRBJ2-1|-|TRBV6-5|TRBD1
CASSYRDSSYNEQFF
TGTGCCAGCAGTTACCGGGACAGTTCCTACAATGAGCAGTTCTTC
>TRBJ2-7|-|TRBV28|TRBD2
CASTLVLAGGPSPTYEQYF
TGTGCCAGCACCCTGGTACTAGCGGGAGGGCCAAGTCCCACCTACGAGCAGTACTTC
>TRBJ2-5|few|TRBV28|-
CASRNHGQETQYF
TGTGCCAGCAGGAACCACGGGCAAGAGACCCAGTACTTC
>TRBJ2-7|few|TRBV20-1|-
CSAETGFYEQYF
TGCAGTGCAGAAACAGGGTTCTACGAGCAGTACTTC
>TRBJ2-3|few|TRBV7-8|-
CASSHGPIEGVTTDTQYF
TGTGCCAGCAGCCATGGTCCTATCGAAGGGGTAACCACAGATACGCAGTATTTT
>TRBJ2-5|many|TRBV29-1|-
CSVLTDQETQYF
TGCAGCGTTCTAACGGACCAAGAGACCCAGTACTTC
>TRBJ2-1|few|TRBV7-8|TRBD1
CASSLDRKNEQFF
TGTGCCAGCAGCTTGGACAGGAAGAATGAGCAGTTCTTC
>TRBJ1-5|-|TRBV12-3/TRBV12-4|-
CASSLEVGIWQPQHF
TGTGCCAGCAGTTTGGAGGTGGGGATCTGGCAGCCCCAGCATTTT
>TRBJ2-2|many|TRBV4-2|-
CASSQVGGPGELFF
TGTGCCAGCAGCCAAGTGGGCGGTCCCGGGGAGCTGTTTTTT
>TRBJ2-3|-|TRBV20-1|-
CSARDRLAGSTDTQYF
TGCAGTGCTAGAGATCGGTTAGCTGGCAGCACAGATACGCAGTATTTT
>TRBJ2-1|few|TRBV20-1|TRBD2
CSARSSGLAGVEQFF
TGCAGTGCTAGATCAAGTGGACTAGCGGGAGTTGAGCAGTTCTTC
>TRBJ1-2|few|TRBV28|TRBD1
CASSLTNPGQGMHGYTF
TGTGCCAGCAGTTTAACGAACCCGGGACAGGGAATGCATGGCTACACCTTC
>TRBJ2-6|once|TRBV7-2|TRBD1
CAGKRDRVFSGANVLTF
TGTGCCGGAAAACGGGACAGGGTATTTTCTGGGGCCAACGTCCTGACTTTC
>TRBJ1-2|few|TRBV29-1|-
CSAPGLRREGYTF
TGCAGCGCACCGGGCCTCAGACGGGAGGGCTACACCTTC
>TRBJ2-3|few|TRBV15|-
CATSREAAGDPSTDTQYF
TGTGCCACCAGCAGAGAGGCTGCCGGAGACCCTAGCACAGATACGCAGTATTTT
>TRBJ2-1|few|TRBV20-1|-
CSARGRGPYNEQFF
TGCAGTGCTAGAGGGCGCGGGCCTTACAATGAGCAGTTCTTC
>TRBJ2-7|-|TRBV18|-
CASSKSGLGIYEQYF
TGTGCCAGCTCAAAATCCGGGCTCGGGATCTACGAGCAGTACTTC
>TRBJ2-7|many|TRBV3-1|-
CASSPEPTRSYEQYF
TGTGCCAGCAGCCCCGAGCCGACTAGGTCGTACGAGCAGTACTTC
>TRBJ2-1|few|TRBV5-4|TRBD2
CASSLLREYSNEQFF
TGTGCCAGCAGCTTGTTGCGGGAGTACTCCAATGAGCAGTTCTTC
>TRBJ2-7|many|TRBV7-6|TRBD2
CASSLGTGTGGEQYF
TGTGCCAGCAGCCTCGGTACCGGTACGGGAGGAGAGCAGTACTTC
>TRBJ2-2|many|TRBV20-1|TRBD2
CSARVLRFGLAVNTGELFF
TGCAGTGCTAGAGTATTGAGATTTGGACTAGCGGTGAACACCGGGGAGCTGTTTTTT